This passage covers 5 T cell receptor beta chains from one sample sequenced in a study of tumor and adjacent non-tumor tissue in lung cancer. RNA was extracted from bulk tissue without any cell sorting. TCRbeta libraries were built with three rounds of nested PCR, modified from ARM-PCR. From the multiplex PCR reads, TCRdb called clonotypes with MiXCR, one entry per CDR3 protein. In the table there are under 95,000 distinct CDR3 sequences, less than 80% of which are singletons. Sequenced: lung tumor tissue. Receptors were obtained from a man aged 55 to 70 with non-small cell lung cancer.

This clonotype has just one count. The CDR3 ends on some other residue instead of the conserved phenylalanine or tryptophan, so this is likely a read error. The chain carries TRBV29-1 and TRBJ2-1; weak D call: TRBD1 (6 bases). Deletions cut 7 bases from V and 9 bases from J, with 28 bases between. The CDR3 is 16 residues long. The germline gives CDR1 SQVTM, CDR2 ANQGSEA. This chain's CDR3 is CSANESIQGGMGEQFS. The CDR3 region has the DNA TGCAGCGCTAACGAGTCCATACAGGGTGGCATGGGTGAGCAGTTCTCC.

The J gene is TRBJ2-5, the V gene TRBV28, with a possible D match to TRBD2 (5 bases). Germline V gene lookup returns CDR1 MDHEN and CDR2 SYDVKM. CDR3 length: 14 amino acids. Trimming stripped 5 bases from V and 4 bases from J, with 14 bases between. The CDR3 DNA is TGTGCCAGCAGTCTCACGGGATTTCCAGAGACCCAGTACTTC. Translating gives CASSLTGFPETQYF.

There are a few counts of this clonotype. Since a much larger clone is just one base distant, this may be a read error. V and J are TRBV20-1 and TRBJ2-7; 10 positions agree with TRBD2. CDR3 size: 13 residues. From germline, CDR1 is DFQATT and CDR2 SNEGSKA (reference sequence). CDR3 nucleotide sequence: TGCAGTGCTCAGCGGGAGGGACGCTACGAGCAGCACTTC. It encodes CSAQREGRYEQHF.

A remark on this clonotype: This may come from a read error, since a much larger clone is one base off. The chain recombines TRBV29-1 with TRBJ2-7; no clear D gene. The CDR3 length is 12 residues. Looked up from germline, CDR1 is SQVTM and CDR2 is ANQGSEA. Trimming removed 5 bases from V and 0 bases from J, with 8 bases in between. CDR3: CSVPWVSYEQYF. CDR3 nucleotide sequence: TGCAGCGTTCCGTGGGTCTCCTACGAGCAGTACTTC.

A few counts support this clonotype. The gene calls are TRBV18 and TRBJ2-7; D remains ambiguous. From germline, CDR1 is KGHSH and CDR2 LQKENI. Trimming took 2 bases from V and 3 from J, leaving 8 bases between them. The CDR3 sequence is 13 residues long. DNA for the CDR3: TGTGCCAGCTCACCAAGTCAAGGCTACGAGCAGTACTTC. This codes for CASSPSQGYEQYF.